This T cell receptor (beta chain) was documented in a study of breast tumors, draining lymph nodes, adjacent tissues. TCRdb itself ran the multiplex PCR reads through MiXCR, one entry per CDR3 protein. There are approximately 150,000 distinct CDR3 sequences in the sample; 30% to 35% occur only once, and about 2.3% lies in the top ten. There are 13 residues in the CDR3. Germline values: CDR1 DFQATT, CDR2 SNEGSKA (reference sequence). The ends were cut back, 1 base at V and 8 bases at J, with 14 bases in the middle. Breast cancer patients provided tissue from their axillary draining lymph nodes. There are many counts of this clonotype.

Source material: axillary lymph node tissue. The chain carries TRBV20-1 and TRBJ1-2; D is undetermined. The receptor was derived from a female donor with breast cancer. Some clones in this sample may be carry-over from other donors' samples. The CDR3 loop reads CSARAGNFGGYTF. For the CDR3, the DNA is TGCAGTGCTAGAGCGGGGAACTTCGGGGGCTACACCTTC.